This T cell receptor beta chain was documented in a study of early T cells in non-severe SARS-CoV-2 infection. This clonotype was detected many times. TCRdb itself ran the 5' RACE reads through MiXCR, one entry per CDR3 protein. The repertoire has roughly 50,000 distinct CDR3 sequences, approximately 8.5% of them found once; the top ten carry more than 12%. The sample consisted of whole blood. This TCR was recovered from an adult who was a healthcare worker with PCR-confirmed SARS-CoV-2 infection or an uninfected control (not recorded which).

The CDR3 DNA sequence: TGTGCCAGCAGATCTCTAAGTACCGGAGATACGCAGTATTTT. This codes for CASRSLSTGDTQYF. The chain links TRBV27 to TRBJ2-3; D not resolved. Per germline, CDR1 MNHEY and CDR2 SMNVEV (reference sequence). The CDR3 loop spans 14 amino acids. V was trimmed by 6 bases and J by 5 bases, leaving 15 bases between them.